This T cell receptor (beta chain) was recovered during a study of regulatory T cells in long-lasting Graves disease. Study summary: Newly diagnosed Graves' patients took antithyroid drugs under 3 months.

The TCR beta library used iRepertoire HTBI primers with Arm-PCR amplification of CDR3. A single record per CDR3 protein comes from TCRdb applying MiXCR to the multiplex PCR reads. The sample yields over 350,000 distinct CDR3 sequences, 12% to 15% seen once. This clonotype was found many times. Specified time point: newly diagnosed GD, antithyroid drugs for less than 3 months. After RNA was extracted from PBMCs, the TCR library was made from it. The V end was cut by 0 bases, the J end by 2 bases, with 10 bases between. Germline lookup yields CDR1 KGHSH and CDR2 LQKENI. The CDR3 is 15 residues long. This same sample was also part of a study on T cells in Graves' hyperthyroidism and ophthalmopathy. From that paper: First-round RT-PCR of the TCR CDR3 relied on the HTBI primer set.

The clonotype originates from a woman in her forties or fifties with Graves disease. Sequenced material: peripheral blood mononuclear cells (PBMCs), taken at new diagnosis, from a patient treated with antithyroid drugs. The rearrangement joins TRBV18 to TRBJ2-5; no definite D call. In nucleotides, the CDR3 is TGTGCCAGCTCACCACCGGTTAAATCTCAAGAGACCCAGTACTTC. Amino acids: CASSPPVKSQETQYF.